These 17 T cell receptor beta chains were all obtained from the same sample, sequenced in a study of post-analysis software for immune sequencing data. TCR beta cDNA libraries had unique molecular identifiers. TCRdb fed the PCR reads into MiXCR, producing one record per CDR3 protein. This table holds hundreds of thousands of distinct CDR3 sequences, 39% found once. Overall study results and limits: Compared with controls, patients had more of five TRBV segments, including TRBV5-6, TRBV5-1 and TRBV20-1.

These receptors lack a known antigen. Sequences were obtained from blood. The receptor source for this set is a girl under 10 years old with multiple sclerosis.

This chain uses TRBV29-1 with TRBJ1-5; 8 bases match TRBD1. J was trimmed by 2 bases and V by 4 bases; bases with no gene match: 4. The CDR3 is 14 amino acids. Germline assignment: CDR1 SQVTM and CDR2 ANQGSEA. Here the CDR3 DNA reads TGCAGCGTTGGAATGGGACAGGGCAATCAGCCCCAGCATTTT. It translates to CSVGMGQGNQPQHF.

The chain is built from TRBV5-5 and TRBJ2-7; D is uncertain. With 4 bases removed from V and 2 bases from J, the gap between germline ends came to 13 bases. CDR1 is SGHKS, CDR2 YYEKEE, per germline (reference sequence). The CDR3 has 14 residues. For the CDR3, the DNA is TGTGCCAGCAGCGACCGGACGTTTGCCTACGAGCAGTACTTC. It specifies CASSDRTFAYEQYF.

In its sample, this clonotype was seen a few times. The chain is built from TRBV7-2 and TRBJ2-4; 7 positions agree with TRBD1. The assigned J gene may be wrong: the sequence end matches TRBJ2-7 better. Germline CDR1 is SGHTA and CDR2 is FQGNSA. The CDR3 extends over 14 amino acids. Here the CDR3 DNA reads TGTGCCAGCAGCCCCGGGGACAGCTTCTACGAGCAGTACTTC. Amino acids: CASSPGDSFYEQYF.

The chain employs TRBV27 and TRBJ2-3; 8 nucleotides match TRBD1. The germline V gene has CDR1 MNHEY and CDR2 SMNVEV (reference sequence). This CDR3 is 16 amino acids long. After removal of 6 bases from V and 8 bases from J, the junction contained 16 bases not matched to a gene. CDR3 in amino acids: CASSFRTGLGLGTQYF. In nucleotides, the CDR3 is TGTGCCAGCAGCTTTCGGACAGGGCTAGGGTTGGGTACGCAGTATTTT.

The J gene is TRBJ2-3, the V gene TRBV20-1; D uncertain. CDR1 and CDR2 from the germline V gene are DFQATT and SNEGSKA (reference sequence). The V and J ends lost 0 bases and 2 bases respectively, with 12 bases between them. The CDR3 has 15 amino acids. CDR3: CSARDSTAFTDTQYF. The CDR3 region has the DNA TGCAGTGCTAGAGATTCAACGGCGTTCACAGATACGCAGTATTTT.

This clonotype was observed once. The chain joins TRBV6-6 to TRBJ1-1, with TRBD1 identical over 11 bases. There are 13 residues in the CDR3. Germline V gene lookup returns CDR1 MNHNY and CDR2 SVGAGI (reference sequence). With V trimmed by 5 bases and J by 6 bases, 2 bases remained unmatched. The CDR3 DNA is TGTGCCAGCAGTGCGGGACAGGGGGCTGAAGCTTTCTTT. As protein: CASSAGQGAEAFF.

This clonotype came up a few times. The chain has TRBV6-6 and TRBJ1-5; the D gene is possibly TRBD1 (5 bases). Trimming took off 5 bases at V and 2 bases at J, with 19 bases between the two ends. This CDR3 has 17 amino acids. Looked up from germline, CDR1 is MNHNY and CDR2 is SVGAGI (reference sequence). The CDR3: CASSQHKLGTGNQPQHF. CDR3 coding DNA: TGTGCCAGCAGTCAACACAAGCTGGGGACGGGCAATCAGCCCCAGCATTTT.

The chain carries TRBV20-1 and TRBJ2-1; no firm D call. CDR1 DFQATT and CDR2 SNEGSKA come from the germline V gene (reference sequence). The CDR3 is made up of 12 amino acids. Trimming cost V 0 bases and J 8 bases, with 8 bases left between them. CDR3 sequence (DNA): TGCAGTGCTAGAGATCTTTTAGATGAGCAGTTCTTC. This sequence encodes CSARDLLDEQFF.

The chain carries TRBV5-8 and TRBJ1-5; no firm D call. Germline V lookup: CDR1 SGHTS, CDR2 YDEGEE. CDR3 length: 14 residues. With 0 bases removed from V and 4 bases from J, the gap between germline ends came to 8 bases. The CDR3 nucleotides are TGTGCCAGCAGCTTGGGGGTGGGTAATCAGCCCCAGCATTTT. Residues: CASSLGVGNQPQHF.

J is TRBJ2-6 and V is TRBV20-1; maybe TRBD2 (5 bases). The CDR3 is 16 residues long. Trimming cost V 0 bases and J 4 bases, with 13 bases left between them. Per germline, CDR1 DFQATT and CDR2 SNEGSKA (reference sequence). The chain's CDR3 is CSARDIEGSGANVLTF. The CDR3, as DNA: TGCAGTGCTAGAGATATAGAGGGTTCCGGGGCCAACGTCCTGACTTTC.

This clonotype was recorded only once. One end of the junction does not line up with germline, which may come from a read error. The gene calls are TRBV7-9 and TRBJ1-1; D not certain. Germline assignment: CDR1 SEHNR and CDR2 FQNEAQ (reference sequence). The length of the CDR3 is 13 residues. CDR3 sequence reads: CANSPGRAAEAFF. DNA for the CDR3: TGTGCCAACAGCCCCGGGAGGGCAGCGGAAGCTTTCTTT.

CDR3: CSARDWVAGKDCDTQYF. CDR3 bases: TGCAGTGCTAGAGACTGGGTAGCGGGAAAAGATTGTGATACGCAGTATTTT. The chain joins TRBV20-1 to TRBJ2-3, with TRBD2 matching over 8 bases. Germline lookup yields CDR1 DFQATT and CDR2 SNEGSKA (reference sequence). V lost 0 bases, J lost 6 bases, and 14 bases stayed unmatched. The CDR3 spans 17 residues.

CDR3 sequence: CAISEGQGVRGYTF. In DNA, the CDR3 is TGTGCCATCAGTGAAGGGCAGGGGGTTCGTGGCTACACCTTC. This chain links TRBV10-3 with TRBJ1-2; 7 nucleotides agree with TRBD1. V was pared by 3 bases and J by 7 bases, with 8 bases of the junction left unmatched. There are 14 residues in the CDR3. In germline, CDR1 is ENHRY, CDR2 SYGVKD.

Points on this clonotype: Given a much more abundant clone one base away, this may be a read error. The CDR3 spells CAISEFQETQYF. The CDR3 DNA follows: TGTGCCATCAGTGAGTTCCAAGAGACCCAGTACTTC. This chain links TRBV10-3 with TRBJ2-5; D unclear. V was clipped by 1 base and J by 1 base, with 1 base between them. Germline CDR1 reads ENHRY; CDR2 reads SYGVKD. The CDR3 is 12 amino acids.

The chain recombines TRBV28 with TRBJ2-3; D could derive from TRBD1 or TRBD2 (5 bases each). Germline-derived CDR1 and CDR2 are MDHEN and SYDVKM. This CDR3 contains 16 residues. V dropped 4 bases and J dropped 0 bases, with 14 bases sitting between them. The CDR3 nucleotides are TGTGCCAGCAGTTCCTCCCCCGGGGCGAGCACAGATACGCAGTATTTT. Amino acids: CASSSSPGASTDTQYF. Drawing the rest from reference TRBV28 and TRBJ2-3, the complete variable domain is DVKVTQSSRYLVKRTGEKVFLECVQDMDHENMFWYRQDPGLGLRLIYFSYDVKMKEKGDIPEGYSVSREKKERFSLILESASTNQTSMYLCASSSSPGASTDTQYFGPGTRLTVL.

CDR3 amino acids: CASSVSGTQETQYF. The CDR3 DNA sequence: TGTGCCAGCAGCGTAAGCGGGACGCAAGAGACCCAGTACTTC. The chain uses TRBV7-2 and TRBJ2-5; 7 bases map to TRBD2. CDR1 and CDR2 from the germline V gene are SGHTA and FQGNSA. With V trimmed by 5 bases and J by 2 bases, 5 bases remained unmatched. This CDR3 spans 14 amino acids.

The V call is TRBV5-1, the J call TRBJ2-5, with 11 bases that match TRBD2. J lost 0 bases, V lost 4 bases, and 5 bases had no gene match. The CDR3 extends over 16 amino acids. Germline V lookup: CDR1 SGHRS, CDR2 YFSETQ. CDR3: CASSTLAGGNQETQYF. DNA for the CDR3: TGCGCCAGCAGCACATTAGCGGGGGGGAACCAAGAGACCCAGTACTTC.